This T cell receptor beta chain emerged from a study of T cell responses to AZD1222 COVID-19 vaccine. The CDR3 contains 14 residues. V was trimmed by 6 bases and J by 8 bases, leaving 19 bases between them. Germline values: CDR1 MDHEN, CDR2 SYDVKM. For this clone: Antigen unknown.

Study outcomes and limitations: Possibly, clonal diversity was underestimated; donors were largely white British and included more females.

Some clones are missing from TCRdb's copy, which holds only in-frame ones; the method was immunoSEQ multiplex PCR. The table records some 130,000 clones, 75% to 90% of them present only once. This clonotype was sampled from an adult in good health. The chain couples TRBV28 to TRBJ1-1; the D is unclear. The material was peripheral blood, obtained on day 0 of AZD1222 vaccination. CDR3 nucleotide sequence: TGTGCCAGCAGACTCTCCCGGGTTCGAATGGAAGCTTTCTTT. Amino acids: CASRLSRVRMEAFF.